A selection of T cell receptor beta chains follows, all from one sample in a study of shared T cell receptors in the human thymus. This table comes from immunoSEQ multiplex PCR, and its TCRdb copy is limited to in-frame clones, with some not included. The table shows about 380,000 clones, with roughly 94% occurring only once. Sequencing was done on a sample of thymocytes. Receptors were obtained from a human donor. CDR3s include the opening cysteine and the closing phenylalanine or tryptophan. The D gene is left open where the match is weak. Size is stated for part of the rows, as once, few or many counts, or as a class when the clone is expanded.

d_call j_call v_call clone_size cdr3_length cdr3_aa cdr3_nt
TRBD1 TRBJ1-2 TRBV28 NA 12 CASSLYRGGYTF TGTGCCAGCAGTTTATACAGGGGAGGCTACACCTTC
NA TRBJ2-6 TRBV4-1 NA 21 CASSQGSRGQTPSSGANVLTF TGCGCCAGCAGCCAGGGCTCCCGTGGACAGACCCCTAGCTCTGGGGCCAACGTCCTGACTTTC
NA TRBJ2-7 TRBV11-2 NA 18 CASSLPPEAGKTAYEQYF TGTGCCAGCAGCCTCCCCCCGGAAGCGGGTAAGACGGCCTACGAGCAGTACTTC
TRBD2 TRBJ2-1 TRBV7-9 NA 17 CASSHYTLAGGLDEQFF TGTGCCAGCAGCCACTATACCCTAGCGGGAGGTTTGGATGAGCAGTTCTTC
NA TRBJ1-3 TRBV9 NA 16 CASTISSGFSGNTIYF TGTGCCAGCACTATAAGTTCCGGGTTCTCTGGAAACACCATATATTTT
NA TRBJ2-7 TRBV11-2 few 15 CASSHRGIRGYEQYF TGTGCCAGCAGCCATAGGGGGATCCGAGGCTACGAGCAGTACTTC
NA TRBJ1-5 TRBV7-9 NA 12 CASSLGNQPQHF TGTGCCAGCAGCTTGGGCAATCAGCCCCAGCATTTT
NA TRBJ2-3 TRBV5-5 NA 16 CASSLGGGRQPDTQYF TGTGCCAGCAGCTTGGGTGGAGGGCGGCAGCCAGATACGCAGTATTTT
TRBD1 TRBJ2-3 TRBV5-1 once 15 CASSTDRWGTDTQYF TGCGCCAGCAGCACGGACAGGTGGGGCACAGATACGCAGTATTTT
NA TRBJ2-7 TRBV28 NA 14 CASSLRLQPYEQYF TGTGCCAGCAGTTTACGTCTCCAACCCTACGAGCAGTACTTC
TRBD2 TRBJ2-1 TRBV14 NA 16 CASSHKIAGGYNEQFF TGTGCCAGCAGCCATAAAATAGCGGGAGGGTACAATGAGCAGTTCTTC
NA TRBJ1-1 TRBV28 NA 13 CASSLPFDTEAFF TGTGCCAGCAGTTTACCCTTCGACACTGAAGCTTTCTTT
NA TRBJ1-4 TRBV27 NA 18 CASSLIAVRPATNEKLFF TGTGCCAGCAGTTTAATAGCAGTAAGACCTGCAACTAATGAAAAACTGTTTTTT
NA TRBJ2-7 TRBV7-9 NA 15 CASSSSTAPSYEQYF TGTGCCAGCAGCTCCTCGACAGCGCCTTCCTACGAGCAGTACTTC
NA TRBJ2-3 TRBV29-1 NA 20 CSVPRDILFPEVMDTDTQYF TGCAGCGTTCCCAGGGATATTCTTTTTCCAGAGGTAATGGACACAGATACGCAGTATTTT
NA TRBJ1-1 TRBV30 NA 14 CAWSVQQMNTEAFF TGTGCCTGGAGTGTACAGCAGATGAACACTGAAGCTTTCTTT
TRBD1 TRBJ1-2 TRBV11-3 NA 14 CASSLERSGGFDTF TGTGCCAGCAGCTTAGAGAGGTCAGGGGGCTTCGACACCTTC
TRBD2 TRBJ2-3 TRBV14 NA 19 CASNQDTGGLSGRTDTQYF TGTGCCAGCAACCAAGATACCGGGGGGCTTAGCGGGAGGACTGATACGCAGTATTTT
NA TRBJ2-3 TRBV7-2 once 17 CASSLVGKGGRTDTQYF TGTGCCAGCAGCTTAGTGGGTAAGGGTGGTCGGACAGATACGCAGTATTTT
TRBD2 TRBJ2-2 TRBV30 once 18 CAWRKGTSGLANTGELFF TGTGCCTGGAGAAAAGGGACTAGCGGGCTCGCGAACACCGGGGAGCTGTTTTTT
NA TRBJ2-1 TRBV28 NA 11 CASSYIRDWFF TGTGCCAGCAGTTATATCCGGGACTGGTTCTTC
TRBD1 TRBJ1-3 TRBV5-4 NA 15 CASITTGGSGNTIYF TGTGCCAGCATCACTACAGGGGGCTCTGGAAACACCATATATTTT
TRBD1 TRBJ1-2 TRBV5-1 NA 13 CASGGQASYGYTF TGCGCCAGCGGCGGACAGGCGAGCTATGGCTACACCTTC
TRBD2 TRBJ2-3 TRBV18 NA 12 CASLGTSGKQYF TGTGCCAGCTTGGGGACTAGCGGGAAGCAGTATTTT
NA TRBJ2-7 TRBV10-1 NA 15 CASSEFGGSGEEQYF TGCGCCAGCAGTGAGTTCGGTGGCTCCGGGGAAGAGCAGTACTTC
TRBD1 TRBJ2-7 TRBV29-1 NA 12 CSVDRGRDEQYF TGCAGCGTGGACAGGGGTAGGGACGAGCAGTACTTC
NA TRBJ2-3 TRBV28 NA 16 CASSSRDPPFEDTQYF TGTGCCAGCAGTTCCCGGGACCCCCCCTTTGAAGATACGCAGTATTTT
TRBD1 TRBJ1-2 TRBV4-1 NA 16 CASSQFSDRANYGYTF TGCGCCAGCAGCCAATTTTCGGACAGGGCTAACTATGGCTACACCTTC
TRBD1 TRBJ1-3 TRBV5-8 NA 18 CASSLDYDRGLSGNTIYF TGTGCCAGCAGCTTGGACTACGACAGGGGCCTCTCTGGAAACACCATATATTTT
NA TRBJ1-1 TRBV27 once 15 CASSLFGVRDTEAFF TGTGCCAGCAGTTTATTCGGGGTGAGGGACACTGAAGCTTTCTTT
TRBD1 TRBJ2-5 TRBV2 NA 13 CASNLDRAETQYF TGTGCCAGCAACCTTGACAGGGCGGAGACCCAGTACTTC
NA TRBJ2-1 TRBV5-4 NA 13 CASTPGATEEQFF TGTGCCAGCACCCCCGGGGCTACGGAAGAGCAGTTCTTC
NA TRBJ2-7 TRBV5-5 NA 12 CASSPRPHEQYF TGTGCCAGCAGCCCGAGGCCCCACGAGCAGTACTTC
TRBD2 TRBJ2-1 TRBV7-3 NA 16 CASSARGRQWNNEQFF TGTGCCAGCAGCGCTCGCGGGAGACAATGGAACAATGAGCAGTTCTTC
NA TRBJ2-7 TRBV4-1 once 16 CASSQVGSLVSYEQYF TGCGCCAGCAGCCAAGTGGGCAGCCTCGTCTCCTACGAGCAGTACTTC
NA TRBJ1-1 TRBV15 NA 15 CATSRDGTMNTEAFF TGTGCCACCAGCAGAGATGGCACTATGAACACTGAAGCTTTCTTT
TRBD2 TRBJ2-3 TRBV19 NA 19 CASSISQGLADTSTDTQYF TGTGCCAGTAGTATTTCCCAGGGACTAGCGGATACTAGCACAGATACGCAGTATTTT
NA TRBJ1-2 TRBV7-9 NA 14 CASTTRVPNYGYTF TGTGCCAGCACGACCCGGGTCCCTAACTATGGCTACACCTTC
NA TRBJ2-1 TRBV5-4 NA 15 CASSPGHLSYNEQFF TGTGCCAGCAGCCCGGGACACCTCTCCTACAATGAGCAGTTCTTC
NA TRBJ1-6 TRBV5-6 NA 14 CASSLLGWNSPLHF TGTGCCAGCAGCTTGCTGGGGTGGAATTCACCCCTCCACTTT
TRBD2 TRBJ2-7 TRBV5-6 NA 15 CASSLDGRDPLEQYF TGTGCCAGCAGCTTGGACGGGAGGGACCCTCTCGAGCAGTACTTC